The T cell receptor beta chain under discussion was sequenced for a study of T-cell memory formation after mild COVID-19. The CDR3 contains 16 residues. V dropped 0 bases and J dropped 4; count of bases not matched to a gene: 3. TCRdb fed the 5' RACE reads into MiXCR, producing one record per CDR3 protein. The data contain approximately 440,000 distinct CDR3 sequences, 20% of them singletons. Note on this clonotype: The antigen remains undetermined.

Findings of the study overall: Memory sampled before infection contained some responding clones, suggesting cross-reactive memory joined.

The sequenced sample was PBMCs or a T cell subset sorted from them (not recorded which). The chain links TRBV12-3 or TRBV12-4 to TRBJ2-6; 7 positions agree with TRBD1. This clonotype was obtained from an adult woman who had mild COVID-19 (a few samples of this study predate the infection). Cell type and time point are not known. The CDR3 sequence is CASSLATGKGANVLTF. The CDR3, as DNA: TGTGCCAGCAGTTTAGCGACAGGGAAAGGGGCCAACGTCCTGACTTTC.